This TCR beta chain was sequenced in a study of a mutant IDH1 vaccine in newly diagnosed glioma. Remarks on this clone: As yet, its antigen is unknown.

Time point specified: week 11, during vaccination. Topical imiquimod accompanied each vaccine dose, which consisted of 300 ug of mutant IDH1 20-mer peptide. Profiled with immunoSEQ multiplex PCR; TCRdb holds only in-frame clones, not every one. The sample has fewer than 70,000 clones, 89% seen once. Germline-derived CDR1 and CDR2 are SGHTA and FQGNSA. The CDR3 covers 17 residues. V lost 1 base, J lost 0 bases, and 12 bases lay in between. The specimen comprised PBMCs, sampled from a glioma patient whose treatment included an IDH1 peptide vaccine. This clonotype was obtained from a man aged 40-55 years with glioma. The chain has TRBV7-2 and TRBJ1-4, with D hard to call. This CDR3 is CASSLVWSHATNEKLFF. The CDR3 nucleotides read TGTGCCAGCAGCTTAGTGTGGTCTCATGCAACTAATGAAAAACTGTTTTTT.